This TCR beta chain comes out of a study of T cells in Graves' hyperthyroidism and ophthalmopathy. V lost 3 bases and J lost 0, with 13 bases in between. CDR3 length equals 16 residues. Germline loops: CDR1 ENHRY, CDR2 SYGVKD. The table lists this clonotype with many counts. The antigen remains unidentified. Whole-study findings and limits: Ophthalmopathy was identified by the model a median around 6 months ahead of onset. Among thyroid clonotypes expanded above 0.001, most also appeared in blood.

Template material for amplifying TCR beta CDR3 regions consisted of RNA transcripts. Carried out on the TCR CDR3, a first-round RT-PCR used the HTBI primer set. TCRdb reprocessed the multiplex PCR reads via MiXCR and lists one record per CDR3 protein. The sample shows over 650,000 distinct CDR3 sequences, about 15% of them seen only once. The clonotype was recovered from a man aged 18 to 30 with Graves' hyperthyroidism. The chain links TRBV10-3 to TRBJ2-3; D not certain. Sequencing was carried out using blood. For the CDR3, the DNA is TGTGCCATCAGTGATGGATACGCGGAAAGCACAGATACGCAGTATTTT. Translated, it gives CAISDGYAESTDTQYF.